The rows below give T cell receptor beta chains drawn from one sample of a study of blood T cell repertoires in COVID-19. Assay: immunoSEQ multiplex PCR; the TCRdb copy retains only in-frame clones and omits some. The sample contains 80,000 or so clones, approximately 86% of which appear only once. Sequencing was carried out using peripheral blood. The receptors stem from a human donor in a cohort sampled during active COVID-19. Both conserved end residues are part of each CDR3. A D gene is named only where the DNA matches it firmly. The size field is filled for only some rows; it gives once, few, many or a size class.

clone size	D gene	V gene	J gene	CDR3 protein	CDR3 DNA
.	TRBD1	TRBV19	TRBJ2-2	CASSIDLLGQATGELFF	TGTGCCAGTAGTATAGATCTATTGGGACAGGCCACCGGGGAGCTGTTTTTT
.	TRBD1	TRBV18	TRBJ1-5	CASSQTGVVQPQHF	TGTGCCAGCTCACAAACAGGGGTAGTACAGCCCCAGCATTTT
.	TRBD2	TRBV29-1	TRBJ2-2	CSVGDSGTSGTGELFF	TGCAGCGTTGGAGACAGTGGGACTAGCGGGACCGGGGAGCTGTTTTTT
once	TRBD1	TRBV5-1	TRBJ1-6	CASSPRQGQDSPLHF	TGCGCCAGCAGCCCCCGACAGGGTCAGGATTCACCCCTCCACTTT
.	.	TRBV7-2	TRBJ2-3	CASSLKRAPTVTDTQYF	TGTGCCAGCAGCTTAAAGAGGGCGCCGACGGTCACAGATACGCAGTATTTT
.	TRBD1	TRBV4-2	TRBJ1-6	CASSQATGTDNSPLHF	TGTGCCAGCAGCCAAGCAACGGGGACAGACAATTCACCCCTCCACTTT
.	.	TRBV28	TRBJ1-2	CASSLSLRTVGGYTF	TGTGCCAGCAGTTTATCGTTGAGGACAGTCGGGGGCTACACCTTC
.	TRBD1	TRBV15	TRBJ1-2	CATSRASGQGWGDTF	TGTGCCACCAGCAGAGCCTCGGGACAGGGCTGGGGGGACACCTTC
.	.	TRBV25-1	TRBJ1-1	CASTGQANTEAFF	TGTGCCAGCACTGGGCAAGCGAACACTGAAGCTTTCTTT
.	TRBD2	TRBV2	TRBJ2-1	CASRASGGLYNEQFF	TGTGCCAGCAGGGCTAGCGGGGGATTATACAATGAGCAGTTCTTC
.	.	TRBV7-6	TRBJ1-5	CASSLASRGFQPQHF	TGTGCCAGCAGCTTAGCTAGCAGAGGGTTTCAGCCCCAGCATTTT
.	TRBD2	TRBV4-1	TRBJ2-1	CASSNGRGDNEQFF	TGCGCCAGCAGCAACGGTCGGGGGGACAATGAGCAGTTCTTC
once	.	TRBV5-1	TRBJ1-1	CASSLDRTEAFF	TGCGCCAGCAGCTTGGACAGGACTGAAGCTTTCTTT
few	TRBD1	TRBV4-3	TRBJ1-6	CASSHTTGKNSPLHF	TGCGCCAGCAGCCACACGACAGGGAAAAATTCACCCCTCCACTTT
.	TRBD1	TRBV19	TRBJ1-1	CASSPDRGNTEAFF	TGTGCCAGTAGTCCGGACAGGGGAAACACTGAAGCTTTCTTT
.	TRBD1	TRBV2	TRBJ2-4	CASGREITGVAKNIQYF	TGTGCCAGCGGCCGAGAGATTACAGGGGTGGCCAAAAACATTCAGTACTTC
.	.	TRBV10-1	TRBJ2-1	CASRRQNNEQFF	TGCGCCAGCAGGAGACAGAACAATGAGCAGTTCTTC
.	.	TRBV9	TRBJ2-7	CASSVRAQGGEQYF	TGTGCCAGCAGCGTAAGGGCCCAGGGTGGCGAGCAGTACTTC
many	TRBD1	TRBV5-4	TRBJ1-2	CASSLLGGQGVRAGGYTF	TGTGCCAGCAGCTTGCTAGGGGGACAGGGCGTCCGAGCCGGCGGCTACACCTTC
.	.	TRBV20-1	TRBJ1-2	CSAVQSGGYTF	TGCAGTGCTGTTCAGTCGGGTGGCTACACCTTC
.	.	TRBV4-1	TRBJ2-7	CASSQVQGPHEQYF	TGCGCCAGCAGCCAAGTTCAGGGTCCCCACGAGCAGTACTTC
once	.	TRBV2	TRBJ2-1	CASRIGQNNEQFF	TGTGCCAGCAGGATCGGACAGAACAATGAGCAGTTCTTC
.	.	TRBV6-5	TRBJ1-1	CASSDSWNTEAFF	TGTGCCAGCAGCGACTCCTGGAACACTGAAGCTTTCTTT
.	TRBD2	TRBV5-4	TRBJ2-1	CASSLSSGASSYNEQFF	TGTGCCAGCAGCTTATCCAGCGGGGCAAGCTCCTACAATGAGCAGTTCTTC
.	.	TRBV30	TRBJ1-6	CAWSGTLGSPLHF	TGTGCCTGGTCCGGGACTCTCGGCTCACCCCTCCACTTT
.	TRBD1	TRBV28	TRBJ1-5	CASSKWETGGNQPQHF	TGTGCCAGCAGTAAATGGGAGACAGGGGGCAATCAGCCCCAGCATTTT
.	TRBD1	TRBV6-1	TRBJ2-7	CASSEYGTASYEQYF	TGTGCCAGCAGTGAATACGGGACAGCCTCCTACGAGCAGTACTTC
.	TRBD2	TRBV9	TRBJ2-5	CASSPLGGRVSETQYF	TGTGCCAGCAGCCCTCTCGGGGGGAGGGTGAGTGAGACCCAGTACTTC
.	.	TRBV6-5	TRBJ1-6	CASSYGGRSGSPLHF	TGTGCCAGCAGTTACGGGGGCAGGAGTGGATCACCCCTCCACTTT
.	.	TRBV24-1	TRBJ2-2	CATSDPTEFSGELFF	TGTGCCACCAGTGACCCGACGGAGTTTTCCGGGGAGCTGTTTTTT
.	.	TRBV9	TRBJ1-1	CASSVAGRATEAFF	TGTGCCAGCAGCGTAGCCGGCAGGGCCACTGAAGCTTTCTTT
.	TRBD1	TRBV28	TRBJ2-6	CASRRQGADGANVLTF	TGTGCCAGCAGGCGACAGGGGGCGGATGGGGCCAACGTCCTGACTTTC
once	.	TRBV5-8	TRBJ1-1	CASSLRQEAFF	TGTGCCAGCAGCCTGCGACAGGAAGCTTTCTTT
once	.	TRBV11-3	TRBJ1-1	CASSREGQMNTEAFF	TGTGCCAGCAGCCGGGAGGGGCAAATGAACACTGAAGCTTTCTTT
.	.	TRBV5-5	TRBJ1-1	CASSWGARNTEAFF	TGTGCCAGCAGCTGGGGAGCCAGGAACACTGAAGCTTTCTTT